This TCR beta chain was documented in a study of sequential checkpoint blockade in melanoma. Study-level information: Patients were randomized 1:1 to nivolumab-then-ipilimumab or ipilimumab-then-nivolumab first-line.

The CDR3 spans 14 residues. Trimming stripped 9 bases from V and 2 bases from J, with 17 bases between. Per the germline V gene, CDR1 is SGHNT and CDR2 is YYREEE (reference sequence). Documented treatment: randomized to nivolumab then ipilimumab (arm A) or the reverse (arm B). Using immunoSEQ multiplex PCR, the repertoire was profiled, and TCRdb retains in-frame clones only, with some absent. There are around 12,000 clones in the sample; roughly four fifths occur only once, and about a quarter lies in the top ten. The TCR was taken from a human donor with melanoma. V usage is TRBV5-4 and J usage is TRBJ2-5; D unresolved. Source: CD8+ T cells sorted from blood (inferred from file names), taken from a patient given nivolumab and ipilimumab in sequence. CDR3 coding DNA: TGTGCCATTTCGACGGAGCACGATCAAGAGACCCAGTACTTC. This codes for CAISTEHDQETQYF.